These 9 T cell receptor beta chains were all obtained from the same sample, sequenced in a study of blood T cell repertoires in COVID-19. Assay: immunoSEQ multiplex PCR; the TCRdb copy retains only in-frame clones and omits some. The sample gives roughly 41,000 clones, 65% to 75% of which show up once; under 12% is in the top ten. Sequenced input: peripheral blood. The source is a man aged 70 or older with COVID-19, enrolled during active disease.

The chain uses TRBV5-4 and TRBJ2-1; TRBD2 agrees at 9 bases. The J segment lost 7 bases and the V segment lost 1 base, leaving 6 bases of the junction unmatched. CDR1 and CDR2 (germline): SGHNT, YYREEE (reference sequence). CDR3 length equals 15 residues. CDR3 bases: TGTGCCAGCAGCTTGCGACTAGCGGATAGGAATGAGCAGTTCTTC. It codes for CASSLRLADRNEQFF.

This clone was observed once. The chain has TRBV5-1 and TRBJ1-4, with D tentatively TRBD1 (5 bases). Per the germline V gene, CDR1 is SGHRS and CDR2 is YFSETQ. The CDR3 contains 14 residues. V lost 4 bases and J 12 bases, leaving 19 bases between the germline ends. DNA for the CDR3: TGCGCCAGCAGCGGCAACTCGCGCGGGGGGGAACTGTTTTTT. It encodes CASSGNSRGGELFF. The entire variable domain, with the rest obtained from reference TRBV5-1 and TRBJ1-4, is as follows: KAGVTQTPRYLIKTRGQQVTLSCSPISGHRSVSWYQQTPGQGLQFLFEYFSETQRNKGNFPGRFSGRQFSNSRSEMNVSTLELGDSALYLCASSGNSRGGELFFGSGTQLSVL.

The J gene is TRBJ1-5, the V gene TRBV2, with TRBD1 as a possible D gene (6 bases). The CDR3 loop spans 14 amino acids. The germline V gene encodes CDR1 SNHLY and CDR2 FYNNEI. The ends were cut back, 3 bases at V and 6 bases at J, with 12 bases in the middle. The CDR3 DNA is TGTGCCAGCAGTGATGGAGACAGGCTTCAGCCCCAGCATTTT. Protein: CASSDGDRLQPQHF.

The chain carries TRBV5-1 and TRBJ2-5, with TRBD2 matching over 12 bases. Germline CDR1 reads SGHRS; CDR2 reads YFSETQ. With V trimmed by 1 base and J by 5 bases, 6 bases remained unmatched. CDR3 length: 16 residues. CDR3 sequence reads: CASSLTSGRYWETQYF. CDR3 coding DNA: TGCGCCAGCAGCTTGACTAGCGGGAGGTATTGGGAGACCCAGTACTTC. The full variable domain, in which reference TRBV5-1 and TRBJ2-5 provide the parts outside the CDR3, is KAGVTQTPRYLIKTRGQQVTLSCSPISGHRSVSWYQQTPGQGLQFLFEYFSETQRNKGNFPGRFSGRQFSNSRSEMNVSTLELGDSALYLCASSLTSGRYWETQYFGPGTRLLVL.

This clone has a handful of counts. This chain uses TRBV7-9 with TRBJ1-1; no definite D call. This CDR3 has 14 residues. Trimming cost V 5 bases and J 3 bases, with 13 bases left between them. Looked up from germline, CDR1 is SEHNR and CDR2 is FQNEAQ (reference sequence). CDR3 loop: CASSLTGSHTEAFF. The CDR3 coding sequence is TGTGCCAGCAGCCTGACGGGGAGCCACACTGAAGCTTTCTTT.

The chain links TRBV27 to TRBJ1-2; possibly TRBD1 for D (5 bases). CDR1 is MNHEY, CDR2 SMNVEV, per germline (reference sequence). The germline V and J ends were trimmed by 3 bases and 9 bases, with 14 bases remaining between them. CDR3 length: 13 residues. CDR3 loop: CASSFSGMGRYTF. In DNA, the CDR3 is TGTGCCAGCAGTTTCTCAGGGATGGGGCGCTACACCTTC.

The CDR3, as DNA: TGTGCCAGCACAACGCGGGGCACAGATACGCAGTATTTT. Translating gives CASTTRGTDTQYF. V gene TRBV6-5 combines with J gene TRBJ2-3, with D perhaps TRBD2 (5 bases). Deletions cut 7 bases from V and 1 base from J, with 9 bases between. The germline V gene encodes CDR1 MNHEY and CDR2 SVGAGI. The CDR3 spans 13 residues.

This chain links TRBV18 with TRBJ1-5; TRBD1 aligns across 7 bases. Germline CDR1 is KGHSH and CDR2 is LQKENI. The CDR3 is 14 amino acids. Germline trimming cut 5 bases from V and 0 bases from J; bases unmatched to any gene: 1. The CDR3 here is CASSGDSSNQPQHF. CDR3 coding DNA: TGTGCCAGCTCAGGGGACAGTAGCAATCAGCCCCAGCATTTT.

The table lists this clone with many counts. The same CDR3 can be traced to other DNA sequences in this sample. The chain carries TRBV2 and TRBJ2-4; 8 bases agree with TRBD1. CDR1 SNHLY and CDR2 FYNNEI come from the germline V gene. Losses at the gene ends were 6 bases for V and 8 bases for J; bases not matched to a gene: 9. This CDR3 region has 14 residues. The CDR3 DNA sequence: TGTGCCAGCAGCGGACAGGGAAGTGGGGACATTCAGTACTTC. Translated, it gives CASSGQGSGDIQYF.